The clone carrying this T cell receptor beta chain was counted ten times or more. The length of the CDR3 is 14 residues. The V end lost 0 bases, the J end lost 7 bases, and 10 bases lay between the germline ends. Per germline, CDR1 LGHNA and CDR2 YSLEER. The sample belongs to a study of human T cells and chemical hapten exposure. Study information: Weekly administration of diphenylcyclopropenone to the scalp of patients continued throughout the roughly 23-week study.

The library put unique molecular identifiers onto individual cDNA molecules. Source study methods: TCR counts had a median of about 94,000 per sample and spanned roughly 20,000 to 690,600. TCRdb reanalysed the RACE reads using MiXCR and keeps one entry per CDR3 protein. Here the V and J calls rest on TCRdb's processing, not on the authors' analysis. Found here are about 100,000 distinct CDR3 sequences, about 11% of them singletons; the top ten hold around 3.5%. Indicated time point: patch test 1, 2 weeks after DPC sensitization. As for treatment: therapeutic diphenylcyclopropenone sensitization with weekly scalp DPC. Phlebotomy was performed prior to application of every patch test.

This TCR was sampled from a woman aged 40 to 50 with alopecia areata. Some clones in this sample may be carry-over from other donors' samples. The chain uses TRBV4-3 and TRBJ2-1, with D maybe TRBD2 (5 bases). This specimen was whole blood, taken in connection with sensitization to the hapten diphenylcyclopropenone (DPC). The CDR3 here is CASSQDIGVNEQFF. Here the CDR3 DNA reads TGCGCCAGCAGCCAAGACATCGGGGTAAATGAGCAGTTCTTC.